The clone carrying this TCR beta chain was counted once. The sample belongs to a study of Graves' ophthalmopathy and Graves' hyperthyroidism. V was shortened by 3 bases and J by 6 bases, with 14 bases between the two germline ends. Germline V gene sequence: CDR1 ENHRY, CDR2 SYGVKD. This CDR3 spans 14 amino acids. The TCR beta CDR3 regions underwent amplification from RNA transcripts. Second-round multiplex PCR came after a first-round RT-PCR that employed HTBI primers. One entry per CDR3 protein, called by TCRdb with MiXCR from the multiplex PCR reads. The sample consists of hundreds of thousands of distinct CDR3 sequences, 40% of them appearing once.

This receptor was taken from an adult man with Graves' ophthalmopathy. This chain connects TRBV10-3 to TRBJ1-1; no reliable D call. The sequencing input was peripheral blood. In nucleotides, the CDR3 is TGTGCCATCAGTGAATCCGGGGTCACCGCTGAAGCTTTCTTT. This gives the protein CAISESGVTAEAFF.